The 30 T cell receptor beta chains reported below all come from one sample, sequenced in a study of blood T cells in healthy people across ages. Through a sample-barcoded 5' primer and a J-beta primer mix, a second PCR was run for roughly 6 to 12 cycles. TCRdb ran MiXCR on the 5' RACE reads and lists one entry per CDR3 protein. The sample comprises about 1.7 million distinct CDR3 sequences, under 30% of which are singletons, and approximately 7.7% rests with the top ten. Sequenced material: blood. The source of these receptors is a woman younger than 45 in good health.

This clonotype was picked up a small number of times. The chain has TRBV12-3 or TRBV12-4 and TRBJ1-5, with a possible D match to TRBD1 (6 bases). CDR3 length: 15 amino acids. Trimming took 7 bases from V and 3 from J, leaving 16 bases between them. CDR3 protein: CASKKGGVNNQPQHF. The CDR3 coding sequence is TGTGCCAGCAAAAAGGGGGGAGTCAACAATCAGCCCCAGCATTTT.

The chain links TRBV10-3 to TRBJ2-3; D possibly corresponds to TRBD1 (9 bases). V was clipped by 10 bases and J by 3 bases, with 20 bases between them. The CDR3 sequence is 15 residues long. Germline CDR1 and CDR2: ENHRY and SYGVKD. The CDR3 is CATCRGGQGTDTQYF. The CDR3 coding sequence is TGTGCCACCTGCCGGGGGGGACAGGGAACAGATACGCAGTATTTT.

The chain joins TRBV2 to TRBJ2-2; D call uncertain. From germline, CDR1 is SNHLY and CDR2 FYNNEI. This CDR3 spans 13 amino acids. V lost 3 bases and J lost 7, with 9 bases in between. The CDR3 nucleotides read TGTGCCAGCAGTGAGGCTAGTATCGGGGAGCTGTTTTTT. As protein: CASSEASIGELFF.

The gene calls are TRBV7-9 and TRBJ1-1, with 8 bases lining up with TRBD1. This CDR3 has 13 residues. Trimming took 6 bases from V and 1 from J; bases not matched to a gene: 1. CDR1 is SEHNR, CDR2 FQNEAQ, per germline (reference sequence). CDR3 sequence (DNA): TGTGCCAGCAGGGGACAGGCGAACACTGAAGCTTTCTTT. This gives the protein CASRGQANTEAFF. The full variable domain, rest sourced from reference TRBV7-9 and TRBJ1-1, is DTGVSQNPRHKITKRGQNVTFRCDPISEHNRLYWYRQTLGQGPEFLTYFQNEAQLEKSRLLSDRFSAERPKGSFSTLEIQRTEQGDSAMYLCASRGQANTEAFFGQGTRLTVV.

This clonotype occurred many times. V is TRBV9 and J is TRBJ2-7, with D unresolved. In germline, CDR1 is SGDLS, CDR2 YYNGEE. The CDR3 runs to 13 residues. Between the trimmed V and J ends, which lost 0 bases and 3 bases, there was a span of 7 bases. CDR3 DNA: TGTGCCAGCAGCGTAGTTGAAGGCTACGAGCAGTACTTC. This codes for CASSVVEGYEQYF.

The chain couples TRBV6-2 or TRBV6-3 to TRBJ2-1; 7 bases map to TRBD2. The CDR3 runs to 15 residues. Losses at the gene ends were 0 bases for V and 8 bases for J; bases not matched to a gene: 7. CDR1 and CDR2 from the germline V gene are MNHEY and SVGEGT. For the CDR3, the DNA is TGTGCCAGCAGTTACTCGGAGACTAGCCGCCATGAGCAGTTCTTC. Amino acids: CASSYSETSRHEQFF.

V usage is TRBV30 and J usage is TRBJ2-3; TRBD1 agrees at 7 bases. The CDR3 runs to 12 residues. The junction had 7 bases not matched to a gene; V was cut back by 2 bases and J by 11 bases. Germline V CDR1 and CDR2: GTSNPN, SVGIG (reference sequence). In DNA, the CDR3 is TGTGCCTGGAGTAGACAGGGACGGCGGCAGTATTTT. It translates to CAWSRQGRRQYF. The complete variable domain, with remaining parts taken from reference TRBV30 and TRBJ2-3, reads SQTIHQWPATLVQPVGSPLSLECTVEGTSNPNLYWYRQAAGRGLQLLFYSVGIGQISSEVPQNLSASRPQDRQFILSSKKLLLSDSGFYLCAWSRQGRRQYFGPGTRLTVL.

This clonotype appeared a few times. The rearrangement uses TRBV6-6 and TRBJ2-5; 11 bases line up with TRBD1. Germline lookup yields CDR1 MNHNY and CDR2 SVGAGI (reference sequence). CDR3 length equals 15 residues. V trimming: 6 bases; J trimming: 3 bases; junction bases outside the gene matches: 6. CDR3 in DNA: TGTGCCAGCAGCCCACGGGACAGGGGGAAAGAGACCCAGTACTTC. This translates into CASSPRDRGKETQYF.

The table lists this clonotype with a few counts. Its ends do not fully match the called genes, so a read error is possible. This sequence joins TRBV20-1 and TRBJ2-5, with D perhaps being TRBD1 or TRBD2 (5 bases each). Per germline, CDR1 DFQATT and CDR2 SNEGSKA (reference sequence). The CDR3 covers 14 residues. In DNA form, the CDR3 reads TGCAGTGCCAGAGGGGAGCTGGATGGGGAGACCCAGTACTTC. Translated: CSARGELDGETQYF.

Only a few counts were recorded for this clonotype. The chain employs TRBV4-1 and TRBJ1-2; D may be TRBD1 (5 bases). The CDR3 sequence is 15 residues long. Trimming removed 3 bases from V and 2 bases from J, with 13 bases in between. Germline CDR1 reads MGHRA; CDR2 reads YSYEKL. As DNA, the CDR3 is TGCGCCAGCAGCCAGGCGGGACGGACAAACTATGGCTACACCTTC. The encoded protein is CASSQAGRTNYGYTF.

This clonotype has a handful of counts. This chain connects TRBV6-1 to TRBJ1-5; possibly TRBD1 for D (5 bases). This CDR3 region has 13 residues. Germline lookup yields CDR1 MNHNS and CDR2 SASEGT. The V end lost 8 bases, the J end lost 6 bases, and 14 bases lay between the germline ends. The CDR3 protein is CASYGGLSQPQHF. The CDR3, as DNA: TGTGCCAGCTACGGGGGGTTAAGTCAGCCCCAGCATTTT.

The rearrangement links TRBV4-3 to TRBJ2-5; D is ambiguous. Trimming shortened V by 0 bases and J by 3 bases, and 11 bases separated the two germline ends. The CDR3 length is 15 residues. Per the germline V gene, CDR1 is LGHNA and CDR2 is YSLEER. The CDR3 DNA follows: TGCGCCAGCAGCCAAGAAAGACTGGTTGAAGAGACCCAGTACTTC. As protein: CASSQERLVEETQYF.

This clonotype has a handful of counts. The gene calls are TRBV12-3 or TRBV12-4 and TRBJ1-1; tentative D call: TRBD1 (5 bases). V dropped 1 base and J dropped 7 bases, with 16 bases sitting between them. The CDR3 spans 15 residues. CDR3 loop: CASSLGTGRTFEAFF. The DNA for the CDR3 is TGTGCCAGCAGTTTAGGGACGGGACGAACCTTTGAAGCTTTCTTT.

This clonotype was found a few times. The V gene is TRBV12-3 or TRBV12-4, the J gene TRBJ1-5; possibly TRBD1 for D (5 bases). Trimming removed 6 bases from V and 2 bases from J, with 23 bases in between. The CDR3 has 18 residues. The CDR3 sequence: CASSLDISSRGGNQPQHF. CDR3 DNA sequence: TGTGCCAGCAGCCTGGACATCAGCTCCCGCGGGGGCAATCAGCCCCAGCATTTT.

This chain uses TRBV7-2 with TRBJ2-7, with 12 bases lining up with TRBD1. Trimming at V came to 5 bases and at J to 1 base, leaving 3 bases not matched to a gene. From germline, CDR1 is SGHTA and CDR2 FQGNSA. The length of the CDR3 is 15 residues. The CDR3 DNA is TGTGCCAGCAGCGAGGGACAGGGGGCGTCCTACGAGCAGTACTTC. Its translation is CASSEGQGASYEQYF. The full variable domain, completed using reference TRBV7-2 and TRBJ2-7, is GAGVSQSPSNKVTEKGKDVELRCDPISGHTALYWYRQSLGQGLEFLIYFQGNSAPDKSGLPSDRFSAERTGGSVSTLTIQRTQQEDSAVYLCASSEGQGASYEQYFGPGTRLTVT.

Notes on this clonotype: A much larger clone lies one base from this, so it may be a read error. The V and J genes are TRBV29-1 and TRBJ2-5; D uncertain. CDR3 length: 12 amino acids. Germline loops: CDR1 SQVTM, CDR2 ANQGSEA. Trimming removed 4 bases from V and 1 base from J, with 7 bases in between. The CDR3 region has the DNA TGCAGCGTTGTGTGGACCCAAGAGACCCAGTACTTC. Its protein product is CSVVWTQETQYF.

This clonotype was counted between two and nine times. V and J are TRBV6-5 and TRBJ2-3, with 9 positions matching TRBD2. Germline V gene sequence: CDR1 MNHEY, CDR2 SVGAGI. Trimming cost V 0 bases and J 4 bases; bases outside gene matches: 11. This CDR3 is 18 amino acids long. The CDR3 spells CASSYSTWSGGLADTQYF. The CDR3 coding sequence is TGTGCCAGCAGTTACTCGACGTGGAGCGGGGGGTTGGCAGATACGCAGTATTTT.

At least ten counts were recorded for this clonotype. CDR3 bases: TGTGCCATCAGCGGACAGGGGGCAGTAAACGAGCAGTACTTC. Amino acids: CAISGQGAVNEQYF. The chain recombines TRBV10-3 with TRBJ2-7; 11 bases are a match to TRBD1. Trimming at V came to 6 bases and at J to 5 bases, leaving 6 bases not matched to a gene. Germline assignment: CDR1 ENHRY and CDR2 SYGVKD. CDR3 length: 14 residues.

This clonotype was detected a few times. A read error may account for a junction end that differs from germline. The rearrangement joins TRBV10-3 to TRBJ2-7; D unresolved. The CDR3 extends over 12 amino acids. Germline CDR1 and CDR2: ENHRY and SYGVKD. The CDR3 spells CVISESTNEQYF. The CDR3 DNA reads TGTGTCATCAGTGAGTCTACCAACGAGCAGTACTTC.

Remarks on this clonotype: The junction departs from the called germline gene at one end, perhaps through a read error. The CDR3 region has the DNA TGTGCCAGCCTTTTGGGACAGGGCCGTCGCACGGATACGCAGTATTTT. Translating it yields CASLLGQGRRTDTQYF. The gene calls are TRBV2 and TRBJ2-3, with 9 nucleotides matching TRBD1. Germline values: CDR1 SNHLY, CDR2 FYNNEI. This CDR3 comprises 16 residues.

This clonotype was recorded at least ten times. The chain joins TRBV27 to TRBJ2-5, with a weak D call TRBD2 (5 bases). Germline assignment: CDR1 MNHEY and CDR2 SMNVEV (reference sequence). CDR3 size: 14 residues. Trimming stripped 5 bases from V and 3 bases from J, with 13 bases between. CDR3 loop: CASSDREGEETQYF. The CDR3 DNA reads TGTGCCAGCAGTGACCGAGAGGGTGAAGAGACCCAGTACTTC.

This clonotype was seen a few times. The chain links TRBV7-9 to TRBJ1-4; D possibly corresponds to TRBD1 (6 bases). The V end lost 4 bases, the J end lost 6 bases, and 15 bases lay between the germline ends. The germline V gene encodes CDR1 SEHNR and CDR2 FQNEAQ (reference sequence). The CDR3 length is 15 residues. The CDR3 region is CASSSTGSSDEKLFF. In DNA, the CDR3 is TGTGCCAGCAGCTCCACAGGGAGTTCGGATGAAAAACTGTTTTTT.

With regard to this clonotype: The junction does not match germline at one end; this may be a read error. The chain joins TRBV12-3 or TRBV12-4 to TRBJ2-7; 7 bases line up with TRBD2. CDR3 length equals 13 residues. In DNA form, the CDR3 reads TGTGTCAGCAGTTTGTCGGGAGGCTACGAGCAGTACTTC. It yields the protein CVSSLSGGYEQYF.

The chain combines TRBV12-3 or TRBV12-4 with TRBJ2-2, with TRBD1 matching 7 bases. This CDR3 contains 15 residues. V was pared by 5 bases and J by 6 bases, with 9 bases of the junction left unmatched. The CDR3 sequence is CASSPSLQGPGELFF. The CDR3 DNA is TGTGCCAGCAGTCCGTCCTTACAGGGGCCCGGGGAGCTGTTTTTT.

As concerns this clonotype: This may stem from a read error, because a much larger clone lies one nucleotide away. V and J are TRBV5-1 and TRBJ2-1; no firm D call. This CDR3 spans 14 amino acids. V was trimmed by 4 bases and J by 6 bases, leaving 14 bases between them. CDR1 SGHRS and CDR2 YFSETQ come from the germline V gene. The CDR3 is CASSTKGRINEQFF. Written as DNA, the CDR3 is TGCGCCAGCAGCACAAAAGGACGGATCAATGAGCAGTTCTTC.

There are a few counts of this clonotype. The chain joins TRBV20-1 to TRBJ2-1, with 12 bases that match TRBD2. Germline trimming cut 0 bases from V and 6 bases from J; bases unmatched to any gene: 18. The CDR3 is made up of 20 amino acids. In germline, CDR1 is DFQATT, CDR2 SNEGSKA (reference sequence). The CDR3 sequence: CSARDVANRLAGGPINEQFF. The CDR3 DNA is TGCAGTGCTAGAGATGTAGCTAATAGGCTAGCGGGGGGGCCGATCAATGAGCAGTTCTTC.

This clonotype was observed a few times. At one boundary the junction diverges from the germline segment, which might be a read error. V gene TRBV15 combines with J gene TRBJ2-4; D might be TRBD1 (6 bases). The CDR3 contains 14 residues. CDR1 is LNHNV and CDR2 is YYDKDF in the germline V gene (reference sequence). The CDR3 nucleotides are TGTGCCGCCAGCAGGGGTGGAGGCAAAAACATTCAGTACTTC. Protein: CAASRGGGKNIQYF.

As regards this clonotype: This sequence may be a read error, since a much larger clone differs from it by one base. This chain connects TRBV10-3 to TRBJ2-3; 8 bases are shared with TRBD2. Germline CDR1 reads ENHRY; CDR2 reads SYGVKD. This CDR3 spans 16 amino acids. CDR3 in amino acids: CAISESVSGATDMQYF. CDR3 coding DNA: TGTGCCATCAGTGAGTCGGTTAGCGGGGCTACAGATATGCAGTATTTT.

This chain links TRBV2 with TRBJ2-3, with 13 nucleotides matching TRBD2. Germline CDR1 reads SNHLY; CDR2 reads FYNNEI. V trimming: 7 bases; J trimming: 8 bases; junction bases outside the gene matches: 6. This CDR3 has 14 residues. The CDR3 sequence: CASIGTSGKGTQYF. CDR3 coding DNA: TGTGCCAGCATAGGGACTAGCGGGAAGGGTACGCAGTATTTT. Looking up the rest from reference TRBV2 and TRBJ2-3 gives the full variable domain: EPEVTQTPSHQVTQMGQEVILRCVPISNHLYFYWYRQILGQKVEFLVSFYNNEISEKSEIFDDQFSVERPDGSNFTLKIRSTKLEDSAMYFCASIGTSGKGTQYFGPGTRLTVL.

The DNA for the CDR3 is TGTGCCAGCAGCTTAGCCCCGGGAGAGGAGCAGTTCTTC. Translation: CASSLAPGEEQFF. The chain carries TRBV7-9 and TRBJ2-1, with D perhaps matching TRBD2 (6 bases). In germline, CDR1 is SEHNR, CDR2 FQNEAQ (reference sequence). Trimming left V 0 bases short and J 10 bases short, with 10 bases between. CDR3 length: 13 residues.